The 27 T cell receptor beta chains below were found in one sample sequenced in a study of blood T cell repertoires in COVID-19. Data came from immunoSEQ multiplex PCR; TCRdb stores just in-frame clones and leaves some out. The sample holds more than 90,000 clones, over 75% seen once. Sequencing was performed on peripheral blood. The receptors here all came from a man aged 50 to 60 with acute or convalescent COVID-19.

The chain joins TRBV19 to TRBJ1-2; D is undetermined. Germline V gene sequence: CDR1 LNHDA, CDR2 SQIVND (reference sequence). The V gene lost 3 bases and the J gene lost 2 bases, with 19 bases spanning the gap. This CDR3 region has 17 residues. CDR3 nucleotide sequence: TGTGCCAGTAGTATCTTAACAGTGAAATGGGAGAACTATGGCTACACCTTC. As protein: CASSILTVKWENYGYTF.

This chain joins TRBV5-1 and TRBJ1-2; 9 bases map to TRBD1. V shed 2 bases, J shed 3 bases, and the junction held 2 bases outside the gene matches. This CDR3 contains 14 residues. The germline V gene encodes CDR1 SGHRS and CDR2 YFSETQ. This CDR3 is CASSFTGGDYGYTF. DNA of the CDR3: TGCGCCAGCAGCTTTACAGGGGGCGACTATGGCTACACCTTC.

The rearrangement joins TRBV25-1 to TRBJ1-2; 9 bases are a match to TRBD1. The CDR3 covers 12 residues. Unmatched junction bases numbered 4, after V lost 6 bases and J lost 8 bases. Per the germline V gene, CDR1 is MGHDK and CDR2 is SYGVNS. The CDR3: CASRTGGAGYTF. CDR3 DNA sequence: TGTGCCAGCAGAACAGGGGGCGCCGGCTACACCTTC.

The chain carries TRBV27 and TRBJ2-1, with 11 nucleotides matching TRBD2. The germline gives CDR1 MNHEY, CDR2 SMNVEV (reference sequence). Trimming took 3 bases from V and 9 from J; bases not matched to a gene: 13. The CDR3 is 17 residues long. The CDR3 region is CASSFFRLAGNQGEQFF. In DNA form, the CDR3 reads TGTGCCAGCAGTTTCTTCAGACTAGCGGGGAACCAAGGTGAGCAGTTCTTC.

The chain is built from TRBV28 and TRBJ1-4; 7 nucleotides align to TRBD1. The V gene end was trimmed by 3 bases and the J gene end by 8 bases; junction bases not matched to a gene: 9. This CDR3 region has 15 residues. Germline V lookup: CDR1 MDHEN, CDR2 SYDVKM. The CDR3 sequence: CASSFHRDSREKLFF. The CDR3 nucleotides read TGTGCCAGCAGTTTCCATAGGGACAGTCGGGAAAAACTGTTTTTT. Full variable domain (missing parts from reference TRBV28 and TRBJ1-4): DVKVTQSSRYLVKRTGEKVFLECVQDMDHENMFWYRQDPGLGLRLIYFSYDVKMKEKGDIPEGYSVSREKKERFSLILESASTNQTSMYLCASSFHRDSREKLFFGSGTQLSVL.

The sample holds a few counts of this clone. The chain couples TRBV29-1 to TRBJ2-7; D ambiguous. The germline CDR1 and CDR2 sequences are SQVTM and ANQGSEA. CDR3 length: 11 residues. With 4 bases removed from V and 0 bases from J, the gap between germline ends came to 4 bases. This CDR3 is CSVASSYEQYF. DNA of the CDR3: TGCAGCGTTGCTAGCTCCTACGAGCAGTACTTC.

V is TRBV12-3 or TRBV12-4 and J is TRBJ1-4; D is uncertain. The V end lost 9 bases, the J end lost 5 bases, and 10 bases lay between the germline ends. The CDR3 has 12 amino acids. CDR3 sequence reads: CARDGKNEKLFF. The CDR3 nucleotides are TGTGCCAGGGACGGGAAAAATGAAAAACTGTTTTTT.

The chain uses TRBV5-5 and TRBJ2-2; TRBD1 might be the D (6 bases). The V end was cut by 4 bases, the J end by 0 bases, with 10 bases between. CDR1 and CDR2 (germline): SGHKS, YYEKEE (reference sequence). This CDR3 comprises 15 residues. CDR3 nucleotides: TGTGCCAGCAGCCTTGGGACACCGAACACCGGGGAGCTGTTTTTT. It specifies CASSLGTPNTGELFF.

The chain is built from TRBV5-1 and TRBJ1-4; 7 bases agree with TRBD1. The germline gives CDR1 SGHRS, CDR2 YFSETQ. The CDR3 contains 14 residues. V was pared by 0 bases and J by 5 bases, with 1 base of the junction left unmatched. CDR3 sequence reads: CASSLATGNEKLFF. The CDR3 bases are TGCGCCAGCAGCTTGGCGACAGGGAATGAAAAACTGTTTTTT. The variable domain in full, completed from reference TRBV5-1 and TRBJ1-4, reads KAGVTQTPRYLIKTRGQQVTLSCSPISGHRSVSWYQQTPGQGLQFLFEYFSETQRNKGNFPGRFSGRQFSNSRSEMNVSTLELGDSALYLCASSLATGNEKLFFGSGTQLSVL.

The chain combines TRBV4-2 with TRBJ2-1; 13 bases are shared with TRBD2. This CDR3 is 16 amino acids long. Germline V gives CDR1 LGHNA, CDR2 YNFKEQ. Trimming took 5 bases from V and 7 from J; bases not matched to a gene: 8. The DNA of the CDR3 is TGTGCCAGCAGCACCACTAGCGGGGGGGCGGTGAATGAGCAGTTCTTC. Its translation: CASSTTSGGAVNEQFF.

This chain connects TRBV25-1 to TRBJ2-3, with a tentative D call TRBD2 (6 bases). Germline loops: CDR1 MGHDK, CDR2 SYGVNS. The CDR3 runs to 16 residues. Trimming removed 3 bases at V and 4 bases at J, with 17 bases between. The CDR3 is CASSDDRLVHPDTQYF. The CDR3 DNA reads as TGTGCCAGCAGTGACGATAGACTAGTTCATCCAGATACGCAGTATTTT.

The chain recombines TRBV14 with TRBJ2-3; 12 nucleotides line up with TRBD2. This CDR3 region has 20 residues. CDR1 is SGHDN and CDR2 is FVKESK in the germline V gene. The ends lost 2 bases at V and 0 bases at J; junction bases unmatched: 12. In nucleotides, the CDR3 is TGTGCCAGCAGCCAATCGAGGTCGCCTAGCGGGAGGGGCAGCACAGATACGCAGTATTTT. Residues: CASSQSRSPSGRGSTDTQYF.

This chain uses TRBV4-2 with TRBJ2-1, with D tentatively TRBD2 (6 bases). Germline loops: CDR1 LGHNA, CDR2 YNFKEQ. CDR3 length equals 16 residues. Trimming removed 3 bases at V and 4 bases at J, with 16 bases between. CDR3 loop: CASSQAAGTPYNEQFF. As DNA, the CDR3 is TGTGCCAGCAGCCAGGCGGCCGGGACTCCGTACAATGAGCAGTTCTTC.

The rearrangement links TRBV18 to TRBJ2-7; D is ambiguous. The CDR3 consists of 13 residues. Germline assignment: CDR1 KGHSH and CDR2 LQKENI. Trimming took 0 bases from V and 4 from J, leaving 7 bases between them. CDR3 in DNA: TGTGCCAGCTCACCACCCAGTTGGTACGAGCAGTACTTC. Protein sequence: CASSPPSWYEQYF.

The V call is TRBV9, the J call TRBJ1-1, with 9 bases fitting TRBD1. The CDR3 sequence is 13 residues long. Germline trimming cut 6 bases from V and 7 bases from J; bases unmatched to any gene: 7. Germline V gene lookup returns CDR1 SGDLS and CDR2 YYNGEE. The CDR3 loop is CASNKQGASEAFF. DNA of the CDR3: TGTGCCAGCAACAAACAGGGGGCCAGTGAAGCTTTCTTT. The entire variable domain, with the rest obtained from reference TRBV9 and TRBJ1-1, is as follows: DSGVTQTPKHLITATGQRVTLRCSPRSGDLSVYWYQQSLDQGLQFLIQYYNGEERAKGNILERFSAQQFPDLHSELNLSSLELGDSALYFCASNKQGASEAFFGQGTRLTVV.

This CDR3 reads CASRGPEAFF. The DNA of the CDR3 is TGTGCCAGCAGGGGCCCTGAAGCTTTCTTT. The chain is built from TRBV12-3 or TRBV12-4 and TRBJ1-1; D is unresolved. CDR3 length: 10 amino acids. V was trimmed by 6 bases and J by 6 bases, leaving 5 bases between them.

The chain couples TRBV5-4 to TRBJ2-3, with TRBD2 matching 10 bases. J lost 6 bases, V lost 3 bases, and 4 bases had no gene match. The CDR3 runs to 14 residues. Germline values: CDR1 SGHNT, CDR2 YYREEE (reference sequence). CDR3 sequence: CASSSSGRGDTQYF. CDR3 DNA sequence: TGTGCCAGCAGCTCAAGCGGGAGGGGGGATACGCAGTATTTT.

The chain employs TRBV5-1 and TRBJ2-6; 8 bases fit TRBD2. Germline V gene data show CDR1 as SGHRS and CDR2 as YFSETQ. Trimming took 5 bases from V and 0 from J; bases not matched to a gene: 4. The CDR3 consists of 16 residues. CDR3 residues: CASSLLADSGANVLTF. The CDR3 region has the DNA TGCGCCAGCAGTCTACTAGCGGACTCTGGGGCCAACGTCCTGACTTTC.

As DNA, the CDR3 is TGTGCCAGCAGCCAAGGCGGAGACTATGGCTACACCTTC. Translating gives CASSQGGDYGYTF. The chain couples TRBV4-2 to TRBJ1-2; D gene uncertain. With 1 base removed from V and 3 bases from J, the gap between germline ends came to 6 bases. The CDR3 loop spans 13 amino acids. In germline, CDR1 is LGHNA, CDR2 YNFKEQ.

The chain is built from TRBV24-1 and TRBJ1-1; no firm D call. Germline V CDR1 and CDR2: KGHDR, SFDVKD. V was trimmed by 0 bases and J by 6 bases, leaving 16 bases between them. The CDR3 has 16 amino acids. CDR3 sequence (DNA): TGTGCCACCAGTGATTTGCGAAGTTGTAGACTGGCTGAAGCTTTCTTT. Protein product: CATSDLRSCRLAEAFF.

V is TRBV6-5 and J is TRBJ2-5; TRBD1 is a possible D gene (5 bases). V was trimmed by 8 bases and J by 2 bases, leaving 9 bases between them. Per the germline V gene, CDR1 is MNHEY and CDR2 is SVGAGI. The CDR3 runs to 12 residues. The CDR3 coding sequence is TGTGCCAGCGATGGACAACAAGAGACCCAGTACTTC. Translation: CASDGQQETQYF.

The J gene is TRBJ2-3, the V gene TRBV29-1, with TRBD2 matching over 12 bases. This CDR3 is 15 amino acids long. Germline values: CDR1 SQVTM, CDR2 ANQGSEA. Trimming cost V 6 bases and J 4 bases; bases outside gene matches: 8. The CDR3 DNA reads as TGCAGCGTCGAACGACTAGCGGGAGTCGCAGATACGCAGTATTTT. Its protein is CSVERLAGVADTQYF.

The chain joins TRBV5-4 to TRBJ1-1; D ambiguous. V lost 4 bases and J 1 base, leaving 5 bases between the germline ends. Germline values: CDR1 SGHNT, CDR2 YYREEE (reference sequence). The CDR3 is made up of 12 amino acids. CDR3 residues: CASSPGNTEAFF. In DNA, the CDR3 is TGTGCCAGCAGCCCAGGGAACACTGAAGCTTTCTTT.

The chain carries TRBV6-1 and TRBJ1-4; 9 nucleotides agree with TRBD1. The germline V gene has CDR1 MNHNS and CDR2 SASEGT. The V segment lost 3 bases and the J segment 7 bases; nucleotides outside the gene matches: 6. The CDR3 totals 15 residues. In DNA form, the CDR3 reads TGTGCCAGCAGTGACCCCGGACAGGGGTTTGAAAAACTGTTTTTT. Residues: CASSDPGQGFEKLFF.

This CDR3 is CASSLGQGGGNEQFF. The CDR3 DNA reads TGTGCCAGCAGCTTAGGGCAGGGTGGAGGGAATGAGCAGTTCTTC. V is TRBV7-6 and J is TRBJ2-1; D might be TRBD2 (6 bases). CDR3 length equals 15 residues. V was shortened by 1 base and J by 7 bases, with 14 bases between the two germline ends. The germline CDR1 and CDR2 sequences are SGHVS and FNYEAQ. The full variable domain, completed using reference TRBV7-6 and TRBJ2-1, is GAGVSQSPRYKVTKRGQDVALRCDPISGHVSLYWYRQALGQGPEFLTYFNYEAQQDKSGLPNDRFSAERPEGSISTLTIQRTEQRDSAMYRCASSLGQGGGNEQFFGPGTRLTVL.

V is TRBV19 and J is TRBJ1-2; maybe TRBD1 (6 bases). Germline V CDR1 and CDR2: LNHDA, SQIVND (reference sequence). V lost 0 bases and J lost 7, with 15 bases in between. The CDR3 runs 15 residues. The CDR3 protein is CASSIDLFGGLGYTF. In DNA form, the CDR3 reads TGTGCCAGTAGTATAGATCTATTTGGGGGCCTTGGCTACACCTTC.

The rearrangement joins TRBV7-6 to TRBJ2-7, with 9 bases fitting TRBD1. CDR3 length equals 15 residues. Per germline, CDR1 SGHVS and CDR2 FNYEAQ. J gave up 5 bases and V 1 base, and 6 bases lay outside the gene matches. The CDR3 protein is CASSLGTGVLHEQYF. CDR3 in DNA: TGTGCCAGCAGCTTAGGGACAGGGGTACTGCACGAGCAGTACTTC.